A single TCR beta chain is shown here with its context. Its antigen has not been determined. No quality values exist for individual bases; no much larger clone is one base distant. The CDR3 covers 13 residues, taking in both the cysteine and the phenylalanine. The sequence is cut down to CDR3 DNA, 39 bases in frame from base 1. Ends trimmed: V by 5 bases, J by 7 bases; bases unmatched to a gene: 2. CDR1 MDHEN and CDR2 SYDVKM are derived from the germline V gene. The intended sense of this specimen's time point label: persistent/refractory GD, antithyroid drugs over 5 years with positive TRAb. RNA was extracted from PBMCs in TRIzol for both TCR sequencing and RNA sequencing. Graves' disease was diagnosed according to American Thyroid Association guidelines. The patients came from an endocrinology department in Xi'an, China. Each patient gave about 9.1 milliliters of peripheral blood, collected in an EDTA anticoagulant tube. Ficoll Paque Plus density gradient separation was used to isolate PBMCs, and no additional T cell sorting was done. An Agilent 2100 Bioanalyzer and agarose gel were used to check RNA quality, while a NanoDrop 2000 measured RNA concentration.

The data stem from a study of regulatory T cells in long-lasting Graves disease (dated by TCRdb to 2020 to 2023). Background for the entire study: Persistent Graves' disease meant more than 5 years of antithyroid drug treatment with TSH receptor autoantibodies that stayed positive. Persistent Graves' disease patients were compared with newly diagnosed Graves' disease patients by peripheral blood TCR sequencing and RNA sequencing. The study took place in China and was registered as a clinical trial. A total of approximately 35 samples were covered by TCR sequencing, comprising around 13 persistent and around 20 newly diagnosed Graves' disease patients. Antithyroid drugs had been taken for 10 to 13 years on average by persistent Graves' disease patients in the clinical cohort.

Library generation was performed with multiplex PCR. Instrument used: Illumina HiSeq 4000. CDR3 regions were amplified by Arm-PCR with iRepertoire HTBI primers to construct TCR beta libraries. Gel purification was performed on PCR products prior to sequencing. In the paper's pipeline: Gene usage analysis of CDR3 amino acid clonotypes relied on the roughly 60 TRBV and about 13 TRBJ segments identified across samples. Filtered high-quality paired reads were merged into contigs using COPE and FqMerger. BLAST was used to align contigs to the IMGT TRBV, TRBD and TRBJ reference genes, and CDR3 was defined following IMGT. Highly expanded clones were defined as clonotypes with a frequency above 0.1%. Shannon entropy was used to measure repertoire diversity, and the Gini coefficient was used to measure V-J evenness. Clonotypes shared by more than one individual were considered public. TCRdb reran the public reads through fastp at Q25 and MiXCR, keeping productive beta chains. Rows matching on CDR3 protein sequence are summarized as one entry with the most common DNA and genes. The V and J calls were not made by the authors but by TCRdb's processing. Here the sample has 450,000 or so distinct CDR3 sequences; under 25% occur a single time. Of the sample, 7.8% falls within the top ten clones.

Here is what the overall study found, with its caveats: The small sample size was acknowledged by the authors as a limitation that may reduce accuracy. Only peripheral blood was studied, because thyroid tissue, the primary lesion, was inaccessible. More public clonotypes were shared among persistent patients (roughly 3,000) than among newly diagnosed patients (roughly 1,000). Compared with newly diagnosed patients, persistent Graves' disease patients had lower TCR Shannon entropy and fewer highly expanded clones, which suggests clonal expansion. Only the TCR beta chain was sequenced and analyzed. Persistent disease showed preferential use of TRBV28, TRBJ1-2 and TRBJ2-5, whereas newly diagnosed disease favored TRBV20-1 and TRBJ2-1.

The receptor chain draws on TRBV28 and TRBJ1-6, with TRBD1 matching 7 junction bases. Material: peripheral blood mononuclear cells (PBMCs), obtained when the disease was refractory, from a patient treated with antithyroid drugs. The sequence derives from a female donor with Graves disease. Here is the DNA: TGTGCCAGCAGTCACAGGGGAAATTCACCCCTCCACTTT. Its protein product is CASSHRGNSPLHF.